The T cell receptor (beta chain) described here comes from a study of cytomegalovirus exposure and HLA in healthy donors. This PCR relied on a set of 60 Vbeta primers and 13 Jbeta primers. Sequenced by immunoSEQ multiplex PCR; TCRdb stores in-frame clones only, minus some. The table shows about 200,000 clones, with over 60% occurring only once. In the case of this clone: What it recognizes is unknown.

The ends lost 1 base at V and 3 bases at J; junction bases unmatched: 9. Germline V gene sequence: CDR1 LNHDA, CDR2 SQIVND (reference sequence). There are 18 residues in the CDR3. The study, taken as a whole, reports: Later analysis indicated greater clonal expansion among HLA-associated TCR beta chains than among equally common other chains.

Sequenced input: PBMCs. The rearrangement uses TRBV19 and TRBJ2-5; 12 bases are shared with TRBD2. This sequence was found in a woman aged 40 to 55 in good health and CMV-seronegative. CDR3 in DNA: TGTGCCAGTAGTATAGGGACTAGCGGGGCCGGAGCGAAAGAGACCCAGTACTTC. Amino acid sequence: CASSIGTSGAGAKETQYF. The variable domain in full, with the rest retrieved from reference TRBV19 and TRBJ2-5, is DGGITQSPKYLFRKEGQNVTLSCEQNLNHDAMYWYRQDPGQGLRLIYYSQIVNDFQKGDIAEGYSVSREKKESFPLTVTSAQKNPTAFYLCASSIGTSGAGAKETQYFGPGTRLLVL.